This TCR beta chain appears in the sequencing data of a study of HIV-infected patients and healthy controls. Regarding the study as a whole: Healthy controls shared more CDR3 sequences between individuals than HIV-infected patients did.

This clonotype is termed medium-sized. Its antigen is as yet unknown. All unsorted peripheral T cells were captured because whole blood was used without fractionation. Alpha and beta constant-region primers primed reverse transcription of around 500 ng RNA. Using multiplexing indices, alpha and beta chain libraries were generated apart by chain-specific third strand synthesis. A single primer pair per chain amplified all rearrangements, with per-molecule barcodes. The cDNA received a 5' RACE adapter containing a random hexamer plus an SP2 sequencing primer site. Two random hexamers, added before amplification and joined, formed each molecule's 12-nucleotide barcode. TCRdb itself ran the 5' RACE reads through MiXCR, one entry per CDR3 protein. The sample comprises about 6,000 distinct CDR3 sequences, about a tenth of which are singletons, and over 10% rests with the top ten. This receptor was identified in an adult with HIV infection. The sample here was blood, taken before antiretroviral therapy.

CDR3 in DNA: TGTGCCAGCAGCTTACTAGCGGGGGGCAATGAGCAGTTCTTC. Amino acids: CASSLLAGGNEQFF. The V call is TRBV7-3, the J call TRBJ2-1; 11 bases map to TRBD2. Germline V CDR1 and CDR2: SGHTA, FQGTGA. The CDR3 spans 14 residues. Losses at the gene ends were 2 bases for V and 6 bases for J; bases not matched to a gene: 0. The variable domain in full, with the rest retrieved from reference TRBV7-3 and TRBJ2-1, is GAGVSQTPSNKVTEKGKYVELRCDPISGHTALYWYRQSLGQGPEFLIYFQGTGAADDSGLPNDRFFAVRPEGSVSTLKIQRTERGDSAVYLCASSLLAGGNEQFFGPGTRLTVL.